Sequencing of this T cell receptor beta chain was carried out in a study of OX40 agonist ivuxolimab in advanced cancers. CDR3 length equals 13 residues. Germline-derived CDR1 and CDR2 are SGHTA and FQGNSA. With 3 bases clipped from V and 6 bases from J, the junction kept 2 bases outside the gene matches. Libraries were prepared by immunoSEQ multiplex PCR; TCRdb keeps only in-frame clonotypes and omits some of them. The profile shows 40,000 or so clones, approximately 78% of them singletons. The clonotype originates from an adult with an advanced solid tumor such as melanoma, head and neck, liver or kidney cancer. The specimen comprised CD4+ or CD8+ T cells sorted from blood, sampled in a trial of the OX40 agonist ivuxolimab. The chain links TRBV7-2 to TRBJ1-2, with 9 bases fitting TRBD1. The CDR3 reads CASSFRTGDGYTF. CDR3 bases: TGTGCCAGCAGCTTTCGGACAGGGGATGGCTACACCTTC.